The entry below gives a single TCR beta chain sequence along with its context. Germline and junction disagree at one end, which may indicate a read error. This sample's time point: longitudinal time-point 1 (baseline). TCRdb re-called the 5' RACE reads with MiXCR, one entry per CDR3 protein. The sample includes 67,000 or so distinct CDR3 sequences, roughly 15% of them seen just once. The sample comes from a study of neurological immune-mediated disorders. The sample comprised PBMCs. This clonotype originated in a female donor with HTLV-1-associated myelopathy (HAM/TSP).

In DNA form, the CDR3 reads TGCGCCAGCAGCTCCTTTGTACAGTCTCAAGCGACCCAGTACTTC. This encodes CASSSFVQSQATQYF. This chain joins TRBV5-1 and TRBJ2-5, with D hard to call. Germline V CDR1 and CDR2: SGHRS, YFSETQ. The CDR3 is 15 residues long. Using reference TRBV5-1 and TRBJ2-5 for the parts outside the CDR3, the full variable domain is KAGVTQTPRYLIKTRGQQVTLSCSPISGHRSVSWYQQTPGQGLQFLFEYFSETQRNKGNFPGRFSGRQFSNSRSEMNVSTLELGDSALYLCASSSFVQSQATQYFGPGTRLLVL.